The T cell receptor beta chain under discussion was sequenced for a study of blood T cell repertoires in COVID-19. Study background: Sample material is recorded as cDNA or gDNA derived from T cells, B-cell-depleted T cells, or PBMCs.

CDR3 length: 15 amino acids. CDR1 MNHNS and CDR2 SASEGT come from the germline V gene. The V end lost 2 bases, the J end lost 2 bases, and 12 bases lay between the germline ends. In the original workflow: Estimates of nucleated cell counts were drawn from the amplification of reference gene primers. Sequencing was performed with immunoSEQ multiplex PCR; in TCRdb, only in-frame clones are kept and a portion is missing. V and J calls and clone size come straight from that table; D and trimming were deduced from the DNA. Among fewer than 350,000 clones listed, 81% were seen once. The genes are TRBV6-1 and TRBJ1-2; no clear D. The specimen sequenced was peripheral blood. The clonotype was recovered from an older woman with active or convalescent COVID-19. The CDR3 coding sequence is TGTGCCAGCAGTGAAATTCATCGGGAAAACTATGGCTACACCTTC. This translates into CASSEIHRENYGYTF.